This T cell receptor (beta chain) was observed in a study of naive and memory T cell subsets. Whole blood, approximately 2.3 ml, came from adult healthy volunteers. V shed 3 bases and J shed 4 bases, with 9 bases lying between them. Germline V gene sequence: CDR1 DFQATT, CDR2 SNEGSKA (reference sequence). This CDR3 has 12 residues. The table lists this clonotype with a few counts. Reverse transcription of blood and skin TCR RNA was primed at alpha and beta constant regions. Using its own MiXCR run on the 5' RACE reads, TCRdb lists one record per CDR3 protein. Of over 20,000 distinct CDR3 sequences listed, under 25% are singletons.

This sequence was found in a female donor in good health. The chain employs TRBV20-1 and TRBJ1-2; D not resolved. The CDR3 region has the DNA TGCAGTGCTAGGGACGGCCCCTATGGCTACACCTTC. Translation gives CSARDGPYGYTF.